The 15 T cell receptor beta chains presented below share a single source sample, sequenced in a study of blood T cell repertoires in COVID-19. Assay: immunoSEQ multiplex PCR; the TCRdb copy retains only in-frame clones and omits some. This repertoire shows 250,000 to 300,000 clones, approximately 91% found once; its top ten account for approximately 10%. Sequences were obtained from peripheral blood. Every receptor here comes from a woman aged 25-40 years with COVID-19, enrolled during active disease.

The chain has TRBV3-1 (or the pseudogene TRBV3-2) and TRBJ1-5; D is ambiguous. There are 16 residues in the CDR3. With 0 bases removed from V and 2 bases from J, the gap between germline ends came to 11 bases. Germline assignment: CDR1 LGHDT and CDR2 YNNKEL (reference sequence). The CDR3 region has the DNA TGTGCCAGCAGCCAAGATCGGCAGGTATGCAATCAGCCCCAGCATTTT. Encoded protein: CASSQDRQVCNQPQHF.

The chain links TRBV11-2 to TRBJ2-7; D possibly corresponds to TRBD2 (6 bases). The CDR3 covers 12 residues. V was clipped by 5 bases and J by 7 bases, with 12 bases between them. Germline values: CDR1 SGHAT, CDR2 FQNNGV. CDR3 DNA sequence: TGTGCCAGCAGCCCCAATCGGGGGGAGCAGTACTTC. Translating gives CASSPNRGEQYF.

V usage is TRBV18 and J usage is TRBJ2-5, with 8 bases aligning to TRBD1. This CDR3 has 15 residues. Germline CDR1 KGHSH, CDR2 LQKENI. The junction had 8 bases not matched to a gene; V was cut back by 6 bases and J by 2 bases. The CDR3 region has the DNA TGTGCCAGCTCCCTCCGACAGGGGCTGCAAGAGACCCAGTACTTC. Its protein product is CASSLRQGLQETQYF.

The chain carries TRBV4-2 and TRBJ2-5, with 11 bases fitting TRBD2. The CDR3 contains 15 residues. The germline CDR1 and CDR2 sequences are LGHNA and YNFKEQ. V lost 4 bases, J lost 2 bases, and 3 bases stayed unmatched. The CDR3 coding sequence is TGTGCCAGCAGCCCAGGGACTAGCGGACAAGAGACCCAGTACTTC. Protein product: CASSPGTSGQETQYF.

This rearrangement joins TRBV29-1 to TRBJ2-7; 9 bases are a match to TRBD1. V trimming: 1 base; J trimming: 4 bases; junction bases outside the gene matches: 8. CDR1 is SQVTM and CDR2 is ANQGSEA in the germline V gene. There are 15 residues in the CDR3. The chain's CDR3 is CSVEAPDRGGYEQYF. The CDR3 DNA reads as TGCAGCGTTGAAGCCCCGGACAGGGGTGGGTACGAGCAGTACTTC.

The chain links TRBV5-4 to TRBJ1-2; no firm D call. CDR1 is SGHNT and CDR2 is YYREEE in the germline V gene (reference sequence). There are 13 residues in the CDR3. Trimming cost V 5 bases and J 2 bases, with 10 bases left between them. The CDR3 is CASSTDANYGYTF. DNA of the CDR3: TGTGCCAGCAGTACAGACGCCAACTATGGCTACACCTTC.

This clone was detected only once. CDR3 amino acids: CASSRDTIRGGYTF. In nucleotides, the CDR3 is TGTGCCAGCAGCCGCGACACTATCCGGGGAGGCTACACCTTC. The rearrangement joins TRBV13 to TRBJ1-2; D call uncertain. This CDR3 region has 14 residues. Trimming left V 5 bases short and J 8 bases short, with 18 bases between. From germline, CDR1 is PRHDT and CDR2 FYEKMQ (reference sequence). Together with reference TRBV13 and TRBJ1-2, the CDR3 gives the full variable domain: AAGVIQSPRHLIKEKRETATLKCYPIPRHDTVYWYQQGPGQDPQFLISFYEKMQSDKGSIPDRFSAQQFSDYHSELNMSSLELGDSALYFCASSRDTIRGGYTFGSGTRLTVV.

The V gene is TRBV4-1, the J gene TRBJ2-5; 8 positions match TRBD1. The CDR3 is 15 residues long. Germline trimming cut 1 base from V and 6 bases from J; bases unmatched to any gene: 7. Germline V gene data show CDR1 as MGHRA and CDR2 as YSYEKL. The CDR3 DNA follows: TGCGCCAGCAGCCAAGCCTCGGACAGGGACAAGACCCAGTACTTC. This sequence encodes CASSQASDRDKTQYF.

This clone turned up a few times. The CDR3 DNA is TGCAGCGTGCCCCGCGGGCCGGGAGATGTCTACGAGCAGTACTTC. Its translation: CSVPRGPGDVYEQYF. The V call is TRBV29-1, the J call TRBJ2-7; D is possibly TRBD2 (6 bases). The germline V and J ends were trimmed by 6 bases and 3 bases, with 21 bases remaining between them. In germline, CDR1 is SQVTM, CDR2 ANQGSEA. This CDR3 has 15 amino acids.

This sequence joins TRBV5-6 and TRBJ1-2; tentatively, D is TRBD1 (6 bases). CDR1 SGHDT and CDR2 YYEEEE come from the germline V gene. Trimming left V 3 bases short and J 6 bases short, with 9 bases between. The CDR3 is made up of 12 amino acids. The DNA of the CDR3 is TGTGCCAGCAGCTGGGCAGGGGATGGCTACACCTTC. Residues: CASSWAGDGYTF.

This clone was observed a handful of times. V gene TRBV30 combines with J gene TRBJ2-1, with 8 nucleotides matching TRBD2. Trimming cost V 3 bases and J 0 bases; bases outside gene matches: 1. Germline V gene lookup returns CDR1 GTSNPN and CDR2 SVGIG (reference sequence). The CDR3 runs to 14 residues. The CDR3 bases are TGTGCCTGGAGAAGCGGGAGCTCCTACAATGAGCAGTTCTTC. Translated: CAWRSGSSYNEQFF.

This clone was detected only a few times. The chain joins TRBV2 to TRBJ1-6; 7 nucleotides align to TRBD1. The CDR3 is 15 amino acids. The ends lost 5 bases at V and 9 bases at J; junction bases unmatched: 10. Germline CDR1 is SNHLY and CDR2 is FYNNEI. The CDR3 DNA reads TGTGCCAGCAGTTTCCTCCGGGACAGCTTTTCACCCCTCCACTTT. Its translation is CASSFLRDSFSPLHF.

The chain uses TRBV21-1 and TRBJ1-1. TRBV21-1 is tagged as a pseudogene. This CDR3 contains 15 residues. The CDR3 nucleotides read TGTGCCAGCAGCAGGACGAGGCTTCGGGGGACTGAAGCTTTCTTT. This codes for CASSRTRLRGTEAFF.

The V gene is TRBV5-4, the J gene TRBJ1-1; TRBD1 matches 7 bases. The CDR3 spans 16 residues. V gave up 4 bases and J gave up 0 bases; unmatched junction bases: 9. Germline loops: CDR1 SGHNT, CDR2 YYREEE (reference sequence). The CDR3 nucleotides read TGTGCCAGCAGCGCACGGGACAGCCTGATGAACACTGAAGCTTTCTTT. This translates into CASSARDSLMNTEAFF.

The chain couples TRBV7-2 to TRBJ1-2; D not certain. Trimming removed 3 bases from V and 12 bases from J, with 20 bases in between. Looked up from germline, CDR1 is SGHTA and CDR2 is FQGNSA. The CDR3 consists of 14 residues. The CDR3 DNA sequence: TGTGCCAGCAGCTTTAGCCTCCTCGCTGGCTTCCACACCTTC. This gives the protein CASSFSLLAGFHTF.